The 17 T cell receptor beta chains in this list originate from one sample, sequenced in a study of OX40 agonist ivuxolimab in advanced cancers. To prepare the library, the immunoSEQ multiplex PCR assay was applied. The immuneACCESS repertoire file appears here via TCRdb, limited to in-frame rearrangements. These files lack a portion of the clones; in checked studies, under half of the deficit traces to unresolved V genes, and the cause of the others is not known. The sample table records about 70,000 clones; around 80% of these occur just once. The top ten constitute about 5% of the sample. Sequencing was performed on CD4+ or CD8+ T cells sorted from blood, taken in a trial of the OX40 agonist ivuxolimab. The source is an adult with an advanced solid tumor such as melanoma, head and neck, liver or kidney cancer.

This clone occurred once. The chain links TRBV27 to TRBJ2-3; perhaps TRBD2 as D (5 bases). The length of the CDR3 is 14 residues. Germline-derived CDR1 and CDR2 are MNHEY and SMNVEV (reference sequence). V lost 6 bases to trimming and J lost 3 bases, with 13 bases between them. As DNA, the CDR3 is TGTGCCAGCAGGACGATTCTAGCAACAGATACGCAGTATTTT. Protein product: CASRTILATDTQYF.

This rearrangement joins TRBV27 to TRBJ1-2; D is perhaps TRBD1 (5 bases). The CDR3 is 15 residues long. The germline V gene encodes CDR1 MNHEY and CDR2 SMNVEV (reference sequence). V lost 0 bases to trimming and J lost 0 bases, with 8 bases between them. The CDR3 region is CASSLSGGANYGYTF. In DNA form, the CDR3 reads TGTGCCAGCAGTTTATCCGGGGGAGCTAACTATGGCTACACCTTC.

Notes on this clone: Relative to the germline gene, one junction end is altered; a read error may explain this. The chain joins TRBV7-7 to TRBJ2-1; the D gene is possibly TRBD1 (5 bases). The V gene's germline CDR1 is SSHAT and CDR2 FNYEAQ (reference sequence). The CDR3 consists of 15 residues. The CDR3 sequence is CASSLGQGPYNEQFF. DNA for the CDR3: TGTGCTAGCAGCTTGGGGCAGGGCCCTTACAATGAGCAGTTCTTC.

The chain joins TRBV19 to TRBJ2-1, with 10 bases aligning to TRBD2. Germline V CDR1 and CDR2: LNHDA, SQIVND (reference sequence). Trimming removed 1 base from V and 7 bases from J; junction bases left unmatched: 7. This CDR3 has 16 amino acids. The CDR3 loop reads CASSIVSGGAWNEQFF. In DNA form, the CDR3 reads TGTGCCAGTAGTATAGTGAGCGGGGGGGCCTGGAATGAGCAGTTCTTC.

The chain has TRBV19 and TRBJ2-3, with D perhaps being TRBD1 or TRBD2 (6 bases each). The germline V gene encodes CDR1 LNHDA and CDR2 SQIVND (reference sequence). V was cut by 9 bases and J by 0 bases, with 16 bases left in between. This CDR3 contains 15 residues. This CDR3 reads CASGGGRTSTDTQYF. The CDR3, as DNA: TGTGCCAGCGGGGGCGGGCGGACTAGCACAGATACGCAGTATTTT.

CDR3 bases: TGTGCCAGCAGTGTTACAGATGGCTACACCTTC. This codes for CASSVTDGYTF. The chain links TRBV6-5 to TRBJ1-2; D not resolved. Germline CDR1 and CDR2: MNHEY and SVGAGI. V was pared by 5 bases and J by 6 bases, with 7 bases between. This CDR3 has 11 amino acids.

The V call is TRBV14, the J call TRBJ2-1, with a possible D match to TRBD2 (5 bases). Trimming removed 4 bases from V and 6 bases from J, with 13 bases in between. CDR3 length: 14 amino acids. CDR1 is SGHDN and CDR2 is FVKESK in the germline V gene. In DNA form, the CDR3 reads TGTGCCAGCAGCCCTCCCGTTAGCGCCAATGAGCAGTTCTTC. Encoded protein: CASSPPVSANEQFF.

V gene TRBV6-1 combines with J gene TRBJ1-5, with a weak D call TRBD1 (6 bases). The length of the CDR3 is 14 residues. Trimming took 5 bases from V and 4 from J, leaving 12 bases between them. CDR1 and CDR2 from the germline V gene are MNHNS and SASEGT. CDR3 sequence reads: CASSPGEENQPQHF. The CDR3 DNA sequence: TGTGCCAGCAGTCCAGGGGAAGAAAATCAGCCCCAGCATTTT.

CDR3 bases: TGTGCCAGTAGTAGGGGACTAGCGGGTGGCTCTGGGGCCAACGTCCTGACTTTC. Translated, it gives CASSRGLAGGSGANVLTF. This sequence joins TRBV19 and TRBJ2-6; 12 nucleotides align to TRBD2. Looked up from germline, CDR1 is LNHDA and CDR2 is SQIVND (reference sequence). This CDR3 contains 18 residues. Trimming at V came to 4 bases and at J to 0 bases, leaving 4 bases not matched to a gene.

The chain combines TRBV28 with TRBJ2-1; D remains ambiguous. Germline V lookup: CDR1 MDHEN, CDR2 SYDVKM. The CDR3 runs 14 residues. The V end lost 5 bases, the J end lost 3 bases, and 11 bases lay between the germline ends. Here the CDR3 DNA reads TGTGCCAGCAGTCCGCCAGGCGACTACAATGAGCAGTTCTTC. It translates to CASSPPGDYNEQFF.

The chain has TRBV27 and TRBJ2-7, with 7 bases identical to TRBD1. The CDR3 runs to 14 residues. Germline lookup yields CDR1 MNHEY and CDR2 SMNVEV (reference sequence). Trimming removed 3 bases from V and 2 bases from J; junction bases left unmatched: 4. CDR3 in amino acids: CASSFGTEAYEQYF. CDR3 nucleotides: TGTGCCAGCAGTTTTGGGACAGAAGCCTACGAGCAGTACTTC.

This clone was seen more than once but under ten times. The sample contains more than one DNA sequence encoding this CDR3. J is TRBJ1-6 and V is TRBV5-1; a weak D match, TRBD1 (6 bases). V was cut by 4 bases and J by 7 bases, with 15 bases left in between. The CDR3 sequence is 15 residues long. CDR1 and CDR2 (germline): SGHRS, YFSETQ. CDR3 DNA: TGCGCCAGCAGCCCGTCGGGGGCGCGCAATTCACCCCTCCACTTT. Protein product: CASSPSGARNSPLHF.

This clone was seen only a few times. The CDR3 loop reads CARPFSYEQYF. CDR3 DNA: TGTGCACGACCATTTTCCTACGAGCAGTACTTC. J is TRBJ2-7 and V is TRBV10-3; unclear D gene. The CDR3 length is 11 residues. The germline V gene has CDR1 ENHRY and CDR2 SYGVKD.

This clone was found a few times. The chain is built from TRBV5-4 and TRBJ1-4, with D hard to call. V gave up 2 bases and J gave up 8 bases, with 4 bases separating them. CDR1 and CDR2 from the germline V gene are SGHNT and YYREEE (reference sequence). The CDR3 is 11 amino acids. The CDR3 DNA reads TGTGCCAGCAGCTTCGGCGAAAAACTGTTTTTT. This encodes CASSFGEKLFF. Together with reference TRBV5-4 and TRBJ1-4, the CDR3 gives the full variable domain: ETGVTQSPTHLIKTRGQQVTLRCSSQSGHNTVSWYQQALGQGPQFIFQYYREEENGRGNFPPRFSGLQFPNYSSELNVNALELDDSALYLCASSFGEKLFFGSGTQLSVL.

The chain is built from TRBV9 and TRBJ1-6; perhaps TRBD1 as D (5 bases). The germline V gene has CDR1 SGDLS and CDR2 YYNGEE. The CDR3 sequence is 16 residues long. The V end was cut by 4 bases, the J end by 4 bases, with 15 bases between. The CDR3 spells CASSRTSTSYNSPLHF. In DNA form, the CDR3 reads TGTGCCAGCAGCCGGACATCTACCTCATATAATTCACCCCTCCACTTT.

The CDR3 DNA reads as TGCAGCGTTTCTCGCGGGGAGAACACAGATACGCAGTATTTT. Translation: CSVSRGENTDTQYF. The genes are TRBV29-1 and TRBJ2-3, with a possible D match to TRBD2 (6 bases). V was clipped by 5 bases and J by 2 bases, with 14 bases between them. CDR1 and CDR2 from the germline V gene are SQVTM and ANQGSEA. The CDR3 is 14 amino acids.

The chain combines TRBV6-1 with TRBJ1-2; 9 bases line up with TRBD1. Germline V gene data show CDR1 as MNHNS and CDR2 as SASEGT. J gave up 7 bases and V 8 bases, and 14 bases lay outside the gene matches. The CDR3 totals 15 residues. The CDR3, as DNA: TGTGCCAGCCCAAATCCGGGACAGGGACAAGGTGGCTACACCTTC. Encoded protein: CASPNPGQGQGGYTF.